One sample yielded the 19 T cell receptor beta chains listed below, sequenced in a study of spatial heterogeneity in lung cancer. TCRdb re-derived calls from the 5' RACE reads in MiXCR, one entry per CDR3 protein. There are 40,000 to 45,000 distinct CDR3 sequences in the sample; 6.5% to 7% occur only once, and roughly 45% lies in the top ten. The time point here: sample taken at primary tumor resection. Sample: PBMCs, taken at surgery. The receptor set was obtained from a female donor with early-stage non-small cell lung cancer.

This clonotype has at least ten counts. The chain combines TRBV7-2 with TRBJ2-1; D perhaps matches TRBD1 (6 bases). Deletions cut 6 bases from V and 9 bases from J, with 12 bases between. This CDR3 comprises 12 residues. Germline values: CDR1 SGHTA, CDR2 FQGNSA. CDR3 region: CASRVAGVEQFF. The CDR3 DNA sequence: TGTGCCAGCAGGGTGGCAGGGGTTGAGCAGTTCTTC. Using reference TRBV7-2 and TRBJ2-1 for the parts outside the CDR3, the full variable domain is GAGVSQSPSNKVTEKGKDVELRCDPISGHTALYWYRQSLGQGLEFLIYFQGNSAPDKSGLPSDRFSAERTGGSVSTLTIQRTQQEDSAVYLCASRVAGVEQFFGPGTRLTVL.

This clonotype was seen only a few times. The chain links TRBV7-2 to TRBJ1-5; D unresolved. Germline V lookup: CDR1 SGHTA, CDR2 FQGNSA. This CDR3 has 16 amino acids. The V end lost 5 bases, the J end lost 4 bases, and 18 bases lay between the germline ends. CDR3 residues: CASSPSSTGINQPQHF. The CDR3 nucleotides read TGTGCCAGCAGCCCGAGTTCGACGGGGATTAATCAGCCCCAGCATTTT.

This clonotype appeared a few times. The chain employs TRBV19 and TRBJ2-3; weak D call: TRBD2 (6 bases). This CDR3 spans 14 amino acids. V was pared by 7 bases and J by 5 bases, with 16 bases between. CDR1 LNHDA and CDR2 SQIVND come from the germline V gene (reference sequence). CDR3 DNA: TGTGCCAGTAAGGAGGGTTCCAGTGGAGATACGCAGTATTTT. This sequence encodes CASKEGSSGDTQYF.

This chain uses TRBV27 with TRBJ2-1; 11 bases map to TRBD2. The CDR3 is 19 amino acids. Germline lookup yields CDR1 MNHEY and CDR2 SMNVEV (reference sequence). Unmatched junction bases numbered 9, after V lost 2 bases and J lost 0 bases. The CDR3 reads CASSLGLAGGPPSYNEQFF. DNA for the CDR3: TGTGCCAGCAGTTTAGGGCTAGCGGGGGGCCCCCCCTCCTACAATGAGCAGTTCTTC.

The chain recombines TRBV5-4 with TRBJ2-3; D possibly uses TRBD1 or TRBD2 (5 bases each). The V and J ends lost 0 bases and 2 bases respectively, with 10 bases between them. This CDR3 spans 15 amino acids. Looked up from germline, CDR1 is SGHNT and CDR2 is YYREEE (reference sequence). The CDR3 coding sequence is TGTGCCAGCAGCTTGGCCGGGGCATTCACAGATACGCAGTATTTT. It is translated as CASSLAGAFTDTQYF. Variable domain in full (rest from reference TRBV5-4 and TRBJ2-3): ETGVTQSPTHLIKTRGQQVTLRCSSQSGHNTVSWYQQALGQGPQFIFQYYREEENGRGNFPPRFSGLQFPNYSSELNVNALELDDSALYLCASSLAGAFTDTQYFGPGTRLTVL.

This clonotype was observed at least ten times. The genes are TRBV7-2 and TRBJ2-5; 11 bases match TRBD2. The V gene's germline CDR1 is SGHTA and CDR2 FQGNSA. The CDR3 extends over 15 amino acids. Losses at the gene ends were 3 bases for V and 0 bases for J; bases not matched to a gene: 0. CDR3 nucleotide sequence: TGTGCCAGCAGCTTTAGCGGGGGGGACCAAGAGACCCAGTACTTC. Protein product: CASSFSGGDQETQYF.

This clonotype has just a few counts. The J gene is TRBJ1-5, the V gene TRBV11-2; no definite D call. This CDR3 contains 13 residues. Germline lookup yields CDR1 SGHAT and CDR2 FQNNGV. V dropped 2 bases and J dropped 4 bases, with 6 bases sitting between them. The CDR3: CASSLQQNQPQHF. CDR3 in DNA: TGTGCCAGCAGCTTACAACAGAATCAGCCCCAGCATTTT.

In its sample, this clonotype was seen a few times. This CDR3 is missing its conserved last phenylalanine or tryptophan, likely due to a read error. V gene TRBV7-2 combines with J gene TRBJ2-5; D is possibly TRBD1 or TRBD2 (5 bases each). CDR3 length equals 13 residues. Per germline, CDR1 SGHTA and CDR2 FQGNSA. The V end was cut by 1 base, the J end by 7 bases, with 10 bases between. CDR3 nucleotides: TGTGCCAGCAGCTTAGATACAGGAGGGACCCAGTACTAC. Translating gives CASSLDTGGTQYY.

This clonotype was counted a few times. CDR3 protein: CAIRNVETQYF. The CDR3 region has the DNA TGTGCCATCAGAAACGTGGAGACCCAGTACTTC. The chain links TRBV10-3 to TRBJ2-5; D remains unclear. This CDR3 has 11 amino acids. Trimming stripped 6 bases from V and 5 bases from J, with 7 bases between. CDR1 and CDR2 (germline): ENHRY, SYGVKD.

In its sample, this clonotype was seen many times. The rearrangement uses TRBV29-1 and TRBJ2-5; 7 bases are a match to TRBD2. The CDR3 runs 15 residues. Germline V lookup: CDR1 SQVTM, CDR2 ANQGSEA. The junction had 10 bases not matched to a gene; V was cut back by 1 base and J by 5 bases. CDR3 amino acids: CSVEGGAGDVETQYF. CDR3 bases: TGCAGCGTTGAAGGAGGTGCGGGGGATGTCGAGACCCAGTACTTC.

This clonotype was found a few times. J is TRBJ2-1 and V is TRBV24-1, with D unclear. Trimming shortened V by 3 bases and J by 0 bases, and 14 bases separated the two germline ends. Germline CDR1 and CDR2: KGHDR and SFDVKD. The CDR3 runs 17 residues. CDR3 nucleotide sequence: TGTGCCACCAGTGATCCCGGCGGACCCAGCTCCTACAATGAGCAGTTCTTC. It translates to CATSDPGGPSSYNEQFF.

The DNA for the CDR3 is TGTGCCAGTAGTATAAAAAGAGGTGTCAACAATCAGCCCCAGCATTTT. This codes for CASSIKRGVNNQPQHF. The gene calls are TRBV19 and TRBJ1-5; D remains ambiguous. Germline V gene lookup returns CDR1 LNHDA and CDR2 SQIVND (reference sequence). V was clipped by 2 bases and J by 3 bases, with 14 bases between them. The CDR3 length is 16 residues.

This clonotype was seen repeatedly, ten times or more. The chain joins TRBV10-3 to TRBJ2-7; D is perhaps TRBD1 (6 bases). This CDR3 has 14 residues. Germline CDR1 reads ENHRY; CDR2 reads SYGVKD. Trimming took off 7 bases at V and 4 bases at J, with 17 bases between the two ends. The CDR3 sequence: CAINRGRGVYEQYF. CDR3 coding DNA: TGTGCCATCAACCGGGGCAGGGGAGTTTACGAGCAGTACTTC.

The V call is TRBV9, the J call TRBJ1-1, with unresolved D. The CDR3 is made up of 13 amino acids. The V and J ends lost 0 bases and 4 bases respectively, with 7 bases between them. Germline loops: CDR1 SGDLS, CDR2 YYNGEE. In DNA form, the CDR3 reads TGTGCCAGCAGCGTAGGCCAAGGCACTGAAGCTTTCTTT. Its translation: CASSVGQGTEAFF.

This clonotype appeared many times. This rearrangement joins TRBV27 to TRBJ2-1, with TRBD1 as a possible D gene (6 bases). V lost 6 bases and J lost 2, with 11 bases in between. This CDR3 spans 14 amino acids. From germline, CDR1 is MNHEY and CDR2 SMNVEV (reference sequence). This CDR3 is CASRGASPYNEQFF. The CDR3 DNA reads as TGTGCCAGCAGGGGGGCTAGCCCCTACAATGAGCAGTTCTTC.

This clonotype was counted ten times or more. This chain's CDR3 is CASSLGGRMGETQYF. In nucleotides, the CDR3 is TGCGCCAGCAGCCTGGGAGGGCGTATGGGAGAGACCCAGTACTTC. The chain carries TRBV4-1 and TRBJ2-5, with 7 bases that match TRBD2. The V gene's germline CDR1 is MGHRA and CDR2 YSYEKL. The J segment lost 4 bases and the V segment lost 4 bases, leaving 9 bases of the junction unmatched. CDR3 size: 15 residues.

This clonotype was detected many times. The V gene is TRBV28, the J gene TRBJ1-5, with TRBD1 matching 9 bases. The CDR3 is 14 residues long. The trim removed 7 bases at V and 7 bases at J, leaving 8 bases unmatched. Germline loops: CDR1 MDHEN, CDR2 SYDVKM. The CDR3 DNA reads TGTGCCAGCATAACGGGACAGGGAGACCAGCCCCAGCATTTT. Amino acid sequence: CASITGQGDQPQHF. The full variable domain, rest sourced from reference TRBV28 and TRBJ1-5, is DVKVTQSSRYLVKRTGEKVFLECVQDMDHENMFWYRQDPGLGLRLIYFSYDVKMKEKGDIPEGYSVSREKKERFSLILESASTNQTSMYLCASITGQGDQPQHFGDGTRLSIL.

This clonotype was observed a handful of times. The chain is built from TRBV7-2 and TRBJ1-6; perhaps TRBD1 as D (5 bases). The CDR3 is made up of 17 amino acids. V gave up 1 base and J gave up 5 bases, with 15 bases separating them. Germline V lookup: CDR1 SGHTA, CDR2 FQGNSA. The CDR3 loop is CASSLVGGRADNSPLHF. The CDR3 DNA reads as TGTGCCAGCAGCTTAGTTGGGGGGAGGGCGGATAATTCACCCCTCCACTTT.

This clonotype was detected a few times. The chain joins TRBV6-2 or TRBV6-3 to TRBJ2-7, with TRBD1 as a possible D gene (6 bases). Germline values: CDR1 MNHEY, CDR2 SVGEGT. Trimming left V 8 bases short and J 2 bases short, with 16 bases between. The CDR3 totals 14 residues. CDR3 sequence reads: CASEGQIFPYEQYF. CDR3 DNA sequence: TGTGCCAGCGAAGGACAGATCTTTCCCTACGAGCAGTACTTC.